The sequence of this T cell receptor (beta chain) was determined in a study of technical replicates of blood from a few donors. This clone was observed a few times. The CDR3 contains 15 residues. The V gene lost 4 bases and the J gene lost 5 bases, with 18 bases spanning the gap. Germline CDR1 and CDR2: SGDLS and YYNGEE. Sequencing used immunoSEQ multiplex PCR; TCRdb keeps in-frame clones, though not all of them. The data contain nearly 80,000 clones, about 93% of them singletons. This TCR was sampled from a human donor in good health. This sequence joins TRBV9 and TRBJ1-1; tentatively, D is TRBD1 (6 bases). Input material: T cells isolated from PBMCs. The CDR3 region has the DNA TGTGCCAGCAGCCCAGGCGGGGGGGGCGGGACTGAAGCTTTCTTT. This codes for CASSPGGGGGTEAFF. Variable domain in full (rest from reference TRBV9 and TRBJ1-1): DSGVTQTPKHLITATGQRVTLRCSPRSGDLSVYWYQQSLDQGLQFLIQYYNGEERAKGNILERFSAQQFPDLHSELNLSSLELGDSALYFCASSPGGGGGTEAFFGQGTRLTVV.